Below, 18 T cell receptor beta chains from the same sample are listed, as sequenced in a study of cytomegalovirus exposure and HLA in healthy donors. Libraries were prepared by immunoSEQ multiplex PCR; TCRdb keeps only in-frame clonotypes and omits some of them. The table lists fewer than 350,000 clones, more than 75% of them singletons. Sequenced sample: PBMCs. These receptors were obtained from a woman under 30 in good health and CMV-seronegative.

The chain uses TRBV2 and TRBJ1-1; D unresolved. Germline V CDR1 and CDR2: SNHLY, FYNNEI. With 4 bases removed from V and 0 bases from J, the gap between germline ends came to 6 bases. The CDR3 has 13 amino acids. The CDR3 nucleotides read TGTGCCAGCAGTGGGAGCATGAACACTGAAGCTTTCTTT. Translated, it gives CASSGSMNTEAFF.

V gene TRBV7-2 combines with J gene TRBJ2-1; TRBD1 agrees at 8 bases. This CDR3 has 13 amino acids. Germline-derived CDR1 and CDR2 are SGHTA and FQGNSA. V was clipped by 8 bases and J by 6 bases; unmatched bases: 6. The DNA for the CDR3 is TGTGCCAGCTGGACAGGGCTTGGCAATGAGCAGTTCTTC. Translation gives CASWTGLGNEQFF. The complete variable domain, with remaining parts taken from reference TRBV7-2 and TRBJ2-1, reads GAGVSQSPSNKVTEKGKDVELRCDPISGHTALYWYRQSLGQGLEFLIYFQGNSAPDKSGLPSDRFSAERTGGSVSTLTIQRTQQEDSAVYLCASWTGLGNEQFFGPGTRLTVL.

V usage is TRBV7-9 and J usage is TRBJ2-4; 11 bases match TRBD2. This CDR3 is 18 amino acids long. V shed 1 base and J 2 bases; nucleotides not matched to a gene: 7. Looked up from germline, CDR1 is SEHNR and CDR2 is FQNEAQ (reference sequence). DNA for the CDR3: TGTGCCAGCAGCTTAGGGTCTGGGACTAGCGGTCCCAAAAACATTCAGTACTTC. This translates into CASSLGSGTSGPKNIQYF.

CDR3 protein: CASMGDRVNEQFF. Written as DNA, the CDR3 is TGTGCCAGCATGGGGGACAGGGTGAATGAGCAGTTCTTC. The genes are TRBV7-6 and TRBJ2-1; 9 bases are shared with TRBD1. This CDR3 is 13 amino acids long. V trimming: 7 bases; J trimming: 7 bases; junction bases outside the gene matches: 5. Germline V gives CDR1 SGHVS, CDR2 FNYEAQ. The variable domain in full, completed from reference TRBV7-6 and TRBJ2-1, reads GAGVSQSPRYKVTKRGQDVALRCDPISGHVSLYWYRQALGQGPEFLTYFNYEAQQDKSGLPNDRFSAERPEGSISTLTIQRTEQRDSAMYRCASMGDRVNEQFFGPGTRLTVL.

The V call is TRBV6-5, the J call TRBJ1-1; D unresolved. This CDR3 is 15 amino acids long. Trimming shortened V by 2 bases and J by 1 base, and 11 bases separated the two germline ends. Germline V CDR1 and CDR2: MNHEY, SVGAGI. CDR3 residues: CASSYQAEGNTEAFF. In DNA, the CDR3 is TGTGCCAGCAGTTACCAGGCAGAGGGGAACACTGAAGCTTTCTTT.

V gene TRBV19 combines with J gene TRBJ2-7, with 9 bases that match TRBD1. The CDR3 sequence is 13 residues long. Looked up from germline, CDR1 is LNHDA and CDR2 is SQIVND (reference sequence). The junction had 4 bases not matched to a gene; V was cut back by 5 bases and J by 5 bases. CDR3 loop: CASSQGQGHEQYF. CDR3 sequence (DNA): TGTGCCAGTAGTCAGGGACAGGGACACGAGCAGTACTTC.

This chain connects TRBV4-3 to TRBJ1-5; the match to TRBD1 covers 7 bases. This CDR3 has 17 residues. Trimming took 0 bases from V and 3 from J; bases not matched to a gene: 8. The V gene's germline CDR1 is LGHNA and CDR2 YSLEER. CDR3 in DNA: TGCGCCAGCAGCCAAGATGTGGCGGGACAGATCAATCAGCCCCAGCATTTT. Translated: CASSQDVAGQINQPQHF.

The chain carries TRBV9 and TRBJ2-3, with 8 bases that match TRBD2. The trim removed 0 bases at V and 0 bases at J, leaving 6 bases unmatched. The germline gives CDR1 SGDLS, CDR2 YYNGEE. The length of the CDR3 is 17 residues. CDR3 loop: CASSVAMTSASTDTQYF. DNA of the CDR3: TGTGCCAGCAGCGTAGCGATGACTAGCGCCAGCACAGATACGCAGTATTTT.

A single count supports this clone. The V and J genes are TRBV6-5 and TRBJ2-7, with TRBD2 identical over 7 bases. The CDR3 contains 15 residues. V was pared by 7 bases and J by 2 bases, with 11 bases of the junction left unmatched. Germline loops: CDR1 MNHEY, CDR2 SVGAGI. The CDR3 nucleotides read TGTGCCAGCATCCCGAGGGTCGGACTAGCCTACGAGCAGTACTTC. Its translation is CASIPRVGLAYEQYF.

The rearrangement links TRBV9 to TRBJ2-2; TRBD2 aligns across 7 bases. This CDR3 region has 18 residues. J was trimmed by 0 bases and V by 0 bases; bases with no gene match: 8. Germline V CDR1 and CDR2: SGDLS, YYNGEE. This chain's CDR3 is CASSVVGSGHPNTGELFF. The DNA for the CDR3 is TGTGCCAGCAGCGTAGTAGGTAGCGGGCACCCGAACACCGGGGAGCTGTTTTTT.

This rearrangement joins TRBV5-1 to TRBJ2-6; 9 nucleotides match TRBD2. The J segment lost 0 bases and the V segment lost 1 base, leaving 8 bases of the junction unmatched. The germline V gene encodes CDR1 SGHRS and CDR2 YFSETQ. The CDR3 has 19 residues. The CDR3: CASSLPLTSGISGANVLTF. Here the CDR3 DNA reads TGCGCCAGCAGCTTGCCTTTGACTAGCGGCATCTCTGGGGCCAACGTCCTGACTTTC.

CDR3 sequence reads: CASRADRNAFNQPQHF. The CDR3 DNA reads as TGTGCCAGCAGGGCTGACAGGAATGCATTCAATCAGCCCCAGCATTTT. The chain has TRBV2 and TRBJ1-5; D perhaps matches TRBD1 (6 bases). Germline CDR1 SNHLY, CDR2 FYNNEI. V lost 6 bases, J lost 3 bases, and 18 bases lay in between. The CDR3 is 16 residues long. The whole variable domain, filled in from reference TRBV2 and TRBJ1-5, reads EPEVTQTPSHQVTQMGQEVILRCVPISNHLYFYWYRQILGQKVEFLVSFYNNEISEKSEIFDDQFSVERPDGSNFTLKIRSTKLEDSAMYFCASRADRNAFNQPQHFGDGTRLSIL.

The CDR3 region is CASSPVTGSNQPQHF. The CDR3 DNA reads TGCGCCAGCAGCCCCGTGACAGGGAGCAATCAGCCCCAGCATTTT. This chain uses TRBV5-1 with TRBJ1-5; 7 bases match TRBD1. The CDR3 is made up of 15 amino acids. CDR1 is SGHRS, CDR2 YFSETQ, per germline. V gave up 4 bases and J gave up 1 base; unmatched junction bases: 5.

This clone was detected only once. The chain carries TRBV6-1 and TRBJ2-3, with 10 bases aligning to TRBD2. Germline V gives CDR1 MNHNS, CDR2 SASEGT. This CDR3 is built from 15 residues. Losses at the gene ends were 3 bases for V and 7 bases for J; bases not matched to a gene: 7. CDR3 protein: CASSDLAGEGYTQYF. In DNA form, the CDR3 reads TGTGCCAGCAGTGATCTAGCGGGAGAAGGTTATACGCAGTATTTT.

The chain recombines TRBV25-1 with TRBJ2-7; 7 positions match TRBD2. The trim removed 2 bases at V and 0 bases at J, leaving 4 bases unmatched. Germline CDR1 is MGHDK and CDR2 is SYGVNS. The CDR3 contains 15 residues. The CDR3 protein is CASSEPERDSYEQYF. The CDR3 nucleotides are TGTGCCAGCAGTGAACCGGAGCGGGACTCCTACGAGCAGTACTTC.

In its sample, this clone was seen once. This chain uses TRBV5-1 with TRBJ2-1; a weak D match, TRBD2 (6 bases). CDR1 and CDR2 (germline): SGHRS, YFSETQ. This CDR3 has 13 amino acids. V lost 5 bases to trimming and J lost 6 bases, with 12 bases between them. DNA of the CDR3: TGCGCCAGCAGTACAACTAGCCTCAATGAGCAGTTCTTC. This codes for CASSTTSLNEQFF. Filled out from reference TRBV5-1 and TRBJ2-1, the complete variable domain reads KAGVTQTPRYLIKTRGQQVTLSCSPISGHRSVSWYQQTPGQGLQFLFEYFSETQRNKGNFPGRFSGRQFSNSRSEMNVSTLELGDSALYLCASSTTSLNEQFFGPGTRLTVL.

The chain is built from TRBV2 and TRBJ2-7; D is possibly TRBD2 (6 bases). The V end was cut by 8 bases, the J end by 3 bases, with 20 bases between. The V gene's germline CDR1 is SNHLY and CDR2 FYNNEI. The CDR3 runs to 15 residues. CDR3 amino acids: CASSRGLPQNYEQYF. The CDR3 DNA follows: TGTGCCAGCTCGAGAGGACTACCGCAAAACTACGAGCAGTACTTC.

The gene calls are TRBV6-1 and TRBJ1-5; D not certain. The CDR3 totals 15 residues. Between the trimmed V and J ends, which lost 2 bases and 2 bases, there was a span of 10 bases. The germline CDR1 and CDR2 sequences are MNHNS and SASEGT. CDR3 residues: CASSEPSGGNQPQHF. CDR3 in DNA: TGTGCCAGCAGTGAACCTTCGGGAGGCAATCAGCCCCAGCATTTT.